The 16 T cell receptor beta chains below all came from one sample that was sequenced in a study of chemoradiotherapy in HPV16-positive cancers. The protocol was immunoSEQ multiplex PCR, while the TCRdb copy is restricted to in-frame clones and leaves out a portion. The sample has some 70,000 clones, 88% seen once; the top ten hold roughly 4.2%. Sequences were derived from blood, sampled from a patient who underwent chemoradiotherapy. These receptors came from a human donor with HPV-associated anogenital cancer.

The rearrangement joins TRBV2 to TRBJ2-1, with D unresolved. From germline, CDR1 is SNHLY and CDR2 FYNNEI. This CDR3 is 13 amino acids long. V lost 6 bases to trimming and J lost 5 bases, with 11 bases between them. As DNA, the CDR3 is TGTGCCAGCAGCCTCGGGTCACACAATGAGCAGTTCTTC. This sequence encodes CASSLGSHNEQFF.

The CDR3 region is CASSIEDRPYQETQYF. The DNA of the CDR3 is TGTGCCAGTAGTATAGAGGATAGGCCGTACCAAGAGACCCAGTACTTC. The V gene is TRBV19, the J gene TRBJ2-5; D remains unclear. Trimming shortened V by 0 bases and J by 0 bases, and 11 bases separated the two germline ends. The CDR3 loop spans 16 amino acids. CDR1 is LNHDA and CDR2 is SQIVND in the germline V gene (reference sequence).

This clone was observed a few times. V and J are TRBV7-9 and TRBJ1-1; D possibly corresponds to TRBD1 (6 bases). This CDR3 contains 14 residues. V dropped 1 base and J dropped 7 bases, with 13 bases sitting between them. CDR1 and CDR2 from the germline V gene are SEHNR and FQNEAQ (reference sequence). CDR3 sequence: CASSLVQGWSEAFF. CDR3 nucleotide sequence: TGTGCCAGCAGCTTAGTCCAGGGGTGGAGTGAAGCTTTCTTT.

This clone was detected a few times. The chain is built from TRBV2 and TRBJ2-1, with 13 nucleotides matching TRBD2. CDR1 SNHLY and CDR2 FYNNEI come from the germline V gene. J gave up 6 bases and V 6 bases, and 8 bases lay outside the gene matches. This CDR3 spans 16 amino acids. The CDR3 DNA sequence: TGTGCCAGCAGCCGACCGGGACTAGCGGGACTCAATGAGCAGTTCTTC. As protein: CASSRPGLAGLNEQFF.

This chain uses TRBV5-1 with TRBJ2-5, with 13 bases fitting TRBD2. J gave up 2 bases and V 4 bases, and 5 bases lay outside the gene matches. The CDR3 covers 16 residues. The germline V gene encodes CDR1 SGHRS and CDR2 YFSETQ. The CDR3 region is CASSMGLAGNQETQYF. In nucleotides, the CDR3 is TGCGCCAGCAGCATGGGACTAGCGGGGAATCAAGAGACCCAGTACTTC.

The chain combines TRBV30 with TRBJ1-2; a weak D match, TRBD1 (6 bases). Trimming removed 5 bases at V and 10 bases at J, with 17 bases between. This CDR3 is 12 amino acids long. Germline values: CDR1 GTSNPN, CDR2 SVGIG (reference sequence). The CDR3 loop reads CAWAGTPFAYTF. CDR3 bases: TGTGCCTGGGCCGGGACACCATTTGCCTACACCTTC.

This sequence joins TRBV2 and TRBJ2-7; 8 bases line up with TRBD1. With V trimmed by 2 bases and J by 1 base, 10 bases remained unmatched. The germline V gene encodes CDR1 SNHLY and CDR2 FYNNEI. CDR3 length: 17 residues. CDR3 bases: TGTGCCAGCAGTGAACGCCCCCAGGGGGCGATATCCTACGAGCAGTACTTC. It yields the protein CASSERPQGAISYEQYF. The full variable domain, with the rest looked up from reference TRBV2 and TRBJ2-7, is EPEVTQTPSHQVTQMGQEVILRCVPISNHLYFYWYRQILGQKVEFLVSFYNNEISEKSEIFDDQFSVERPDGSNFTLKIRSTKLEDSAMYFCASSERPQGAISYEQYFGPGTRLTVT.

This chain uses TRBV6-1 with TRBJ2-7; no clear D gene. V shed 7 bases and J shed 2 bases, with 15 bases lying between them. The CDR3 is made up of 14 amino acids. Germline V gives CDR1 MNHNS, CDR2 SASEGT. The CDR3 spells CASTPLLGTYEQYF. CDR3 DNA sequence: TGTGCCAGCACACCATTGTTGGGAACCTACGAGCAGTACTTC.

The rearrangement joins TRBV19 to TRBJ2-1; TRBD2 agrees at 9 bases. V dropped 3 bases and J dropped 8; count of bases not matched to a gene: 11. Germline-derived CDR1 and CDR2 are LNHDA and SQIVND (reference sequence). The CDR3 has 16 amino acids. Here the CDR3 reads CASSIRAGGPPDEQFF. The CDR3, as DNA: TGTGCCAGTAGTATTCGTGCGGGAGGGCCTCCAGATGAGCAGTTCTTC.

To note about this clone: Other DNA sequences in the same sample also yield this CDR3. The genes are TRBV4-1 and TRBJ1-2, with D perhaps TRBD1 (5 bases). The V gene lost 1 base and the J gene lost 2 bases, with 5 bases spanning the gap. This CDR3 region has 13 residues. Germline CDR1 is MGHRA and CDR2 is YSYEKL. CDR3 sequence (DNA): TGCGCCAGCAGCCAAGGGGGGAACTATGGCTACACCTTC. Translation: CASSQGGNYGYTF.

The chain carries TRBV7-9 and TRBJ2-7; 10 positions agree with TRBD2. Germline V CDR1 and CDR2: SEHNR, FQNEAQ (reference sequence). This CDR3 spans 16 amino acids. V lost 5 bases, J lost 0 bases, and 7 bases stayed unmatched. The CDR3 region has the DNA TGTGCCAGCAGCCACCCGACTAGCGGGCCCTCCTACGAGCAGTACTTC. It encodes CASSHPTSGPSYEQYF.

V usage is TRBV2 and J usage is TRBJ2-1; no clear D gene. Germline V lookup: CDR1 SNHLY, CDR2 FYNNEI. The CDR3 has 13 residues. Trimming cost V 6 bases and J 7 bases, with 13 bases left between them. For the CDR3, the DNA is TGTGCCAGCAGGGAGACCCCGGCGAATGAGCAGTTCTTC. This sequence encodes CASRETPANEQFF. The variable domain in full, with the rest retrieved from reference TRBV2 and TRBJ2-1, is EPEVTQTPSHQVTQMGQEVILRCVPISNHLYFYWYRQILGQKVEFLVSFYNNEISEKSEIFDDQFSVERPDGSNFTLKIRSTKLEDSAMYFCASRETPANEQFFGPGTRLTVL.

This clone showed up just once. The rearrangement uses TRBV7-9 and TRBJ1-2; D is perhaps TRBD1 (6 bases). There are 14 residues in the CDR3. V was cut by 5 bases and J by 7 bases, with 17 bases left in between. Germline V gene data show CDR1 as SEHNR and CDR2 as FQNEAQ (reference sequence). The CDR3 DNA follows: TGTGCCAGCAGCCTAGGGGGAGGCTTCGGTGGCTACACCTTC. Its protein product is CASSLGGGFGGYTF.

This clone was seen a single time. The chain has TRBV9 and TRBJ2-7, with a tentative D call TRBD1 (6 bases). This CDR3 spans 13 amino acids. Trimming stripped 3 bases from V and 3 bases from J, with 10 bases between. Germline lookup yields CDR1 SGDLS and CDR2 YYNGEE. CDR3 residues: CASSARGFYEQYF. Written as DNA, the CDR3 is TGTGCCAGCAGCGCGAGGGGGTTCTACGAGCAGTACTTC.

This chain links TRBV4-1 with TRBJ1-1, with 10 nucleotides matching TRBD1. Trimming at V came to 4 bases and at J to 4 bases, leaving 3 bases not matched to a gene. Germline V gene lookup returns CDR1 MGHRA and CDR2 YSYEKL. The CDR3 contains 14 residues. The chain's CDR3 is CASSLRTGGTEAFF. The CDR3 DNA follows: TGCGCCAGCAGCCTTAGGACAGGGGGCACTGAAGCTTTCTTT.

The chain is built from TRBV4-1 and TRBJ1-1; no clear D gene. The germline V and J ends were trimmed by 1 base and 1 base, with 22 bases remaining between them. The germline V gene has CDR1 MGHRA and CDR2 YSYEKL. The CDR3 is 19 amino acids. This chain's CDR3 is CASSQVFFLWEAGNTEAFF. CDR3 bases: TGCGCCAGCAGCCAAGTTTTTTTCTTATGGGAGGCAGGGAACACTGAAGCTTTCTTT.